This is a list of T cell receptor beta chains from one sample in a study of shared clonotypes between healthy human individuals. This table comes from immunoSEQ multiplex PCR, and its TCRdb copy is limited to in-frame clones, with some not included. The sample has about 1 million clones; about 77% are singletons. Sequenced: memory CD4+ T cells sorted from blood. The receptors were gathered from a man between 18 and 29 years old in good health. CDR3s include the opening cysteine and the closing phenylalanine or tryptophan. Fields, in order: V gene, clone size, D gene, J gene, CDR3 protein, CDR3 DNA. The D gene is left open where the match is weak. Not all rows give a size; the values are once, few, many and, for expanded clones, a class.

V: TRBV5-8
size: NA
D: NA
J: TRBJ1-6
CDR3: CASSRDRRQPLHF
DNA: TGTGCCAGCAGTCGGGACCGCCGCCAGCCCCTCCACTTT

V: TRBV2
size: NA
D: TRBD2
J: TRBJ2-5
CDR3: CASSPLGGLAGGPRETQYF
DNA: TGTGCCAGCAGTCCCCTAGGGGGACTAGCGGGGGGGCCTCGAGAGACCCAGTACTTC

V: TRBV21-1
size: NA
D: NA
J: TRBJ2-2
CDR3: CASTRQVRNRLFF
DNA: TGTGCCAGCACCCGACAGGTGAGGAATAGGCTGTTTTTT

V: TRBV6-1
size: NA
D: TRBD1
J: TRBJ1-4
CDR3: CASSQGGANEKLFF
DNA: TGTGCCAGCAGTCAGGGGGGAGCTAATGAAAAACTGTTTTTT

V: TRBV30
size: NA
D: NA
J: TRBJ2-5
CDR3: CAWNGGPAETQYF
DNA: TGTGCCTGGAATGGAGGGCCGGCGGAGACCCAGTACTTC

V: TRBV19
size: few
D: NA
J: TRBJ2-7
CDR3: CASSIDHERTYEQYF
DNA: TGTGCCAGTAGTATAGATCACGAGAGGACCTACGAGCAGTACTTC

V: TRBV20-1
size: NA
D: NA
J: TRBJ2-2
CDR3: CSAANTGELFF
DNA: TGCAGTGCTGCAAACACCGGGGAGCTGTTTTTT

V: TRBV7-6
size: NA
D: NA
J: TRBJ2-1
CDR3: CASSPRDGIGYEQFF
DNA: TGTGCCAGCAGCCCTCGGGACGGCATAGGGTATGAGCAGTTCTTC

V: TRBV28
size: NA
D: NA
J: TRBJ1-5
CDR3: CASSLGVQPQHF
DNA: TGTGCCAGCAGTTTGGGAGTTCAGCCCCAGCATTTT

V: TRBV29-1
size: NA
D: NA
J: TRBJ2-5
CDR3: CSIVRGGETQYF
DNA: TGCAGCATTGTTCGGGGTGGGGAGACCCAGTACTTC

V: TRBV15
size: NA
D: NA
J: TRBJ2-1
CDR3: CATRGGTGSYNEQFF
DNA: TGTGCCACCAGAGGCGGGACTGGCTCCTACAATGAGCAGTTCTTC

V: TRBV7-6
size: NA
D: NA
J: TRBJ2-5
CDR3: CASSPRRYTLGGQETQYF
DNA: TGTGCCAGCAGCCCGCGTCGTTACACCTTAGGGGGCCAAGAGACCCAGTACTTC

V: TRBV19
size: NA
D: NA
J: TRBJ1-6
CDR3: CASSIQAQTLRSPLHF
DNA: TGTGCCAGTAGTATCCAGGCACAAACCCTGCGATCACCCCTCCACTTT

V: TRBV10-1
size: NA
D: NA
J: TRBJ2-1
CDR3: CASSPNTYNEQFF
DNA: TGCGCCAGCAGTCCGAATACCTACAATGAGCAGTTCTTC

V: TRBV7-9
size: NA
D: TRBD1
J: TRBJ1-2
CDR3: CASSSRTGQVNYGYTF
DNA: TGTGCCAGCAGCTCGCGGACAGGACAGGTTAACTATGGCTACACCTTC

V: TRBV7-2
size: NA
D: TRBD1
J: TRBJ1-1
CDR3: CATSKGRGYGEAFF
DNA: TGTGCCACCAGCAAGGGCAGGGGGTACGGTGAAGCTTTCTTT

V: TRBV14
size: few
D: NA
J: TRBJ2-2
CDR3: CASSQVGNTGELFF
DNA: TGTGCCAGCAGCCAAGTGGGGAACACCGGGGAGCTGTTTTTT

V: TRBV6-5
size: few
D: NA
J: TRBJ1-6
CDR3: CASSYSGDNSPLHF
DNA: TGTGCCAGCAGTTACTCTGGAGATAATTCACCCCTCCACTTT

V: TRBV9
size: few
D: TRBD2
J: TRBJ2-7
CDR3: CASSVASGSYEQYF
DNA: TGTGCCAGCAGCGTGGCTAGCGGGAGTTACGAGCAGTACTTC

V: TRBV11-2
size: NA
D: TRBD1
J: TRBJ1-1
CDR3: CASSLQGGMNTEAFF
DNA: TGTGCCAGCAGCTTACAGGGGGGGATGAACACTGAAGCTTTCTTT

V: TRBV6-5
size: few
D: NA
J: TRBJ1-3
CDR3: CASGGGPCSGNTIYF
DNA: TGTGCCAGCGGGGGCGGGCCTTGCTCTGGAAACACCATATATTTT

V: TRBV5-1
size: NA
D: NA
J: TRBJ2-7
CDR3: CASSVTGNYEQYF
DNA: TGCGCCAGCAGCGTTACAGGGAACTACGAGCAGTACTTC

V: TRBV5-6
size: NA
D: NA
J: TRBJ1-1
CDR3: CASSFQSRTNTEAFF
DNA: TGTGCCAGCAGCTTCCAGAGTCGGACGAACACTGAAGCTTTCTTT